The 30 T cell receptor beta chains given below trace back to one sample, sequenced in a study of OX40 agonist ivuxolimab in advanced cancers. Repertoires were generated with immunoSEQ multiplex PCR, while TCRdb's copy carries only in-frame clones and drops some. The sample gives 20,000 to 30,000 clones, nearly 80% of which show up once; about 25% is in the top ten. The sequencing here drew on CD4+ or CD8+ T cells sorted from blood, taken in a trial of the OX40 agonist ivuxolimab. The receptors stem from an adult with an advanced solid tumor such as melanoma, head and neck, liver or kidney cancer.

This sequence joins TRBV2 and TRBJ1-1; D ambiguous. This CDR3 spans 13 amino acids. V lost 6 bases, J lost 1 base, and 9 bases lay in between. CDR1 SNHLY and CDR2 FYNNEI come from the germline V gene. The DNA for the CDR3 is TGTGCCAGCAGGGGAACAGAGAACACTGAAGCTTTCTTT. It yields the protein CASRGTENTEAFF.

CDR3 nucleotides: TGTGCCAGCAGCCTAAGGGGGAGGTGGCGGACCGGGGAGCTGTTTTTT. Translating gives CASSLRGRWRTGELFF. The chain links TRBV28 to TRBJ2-2; the D call may be TRBD1 or TRBD2 (6 bases each). The CDR3 is made up of 16 amino acids. V dropped 6 bases and J dropped 5 bases, with 19 bases sitting between them. Germline V CDR1 and CDR2: MDHEN, SYDVKM.

This chain connects TRBV6-1 to TRBJ2-7, with D possibly being TRBD1 (5 bases). The length of the CDR3 is 12 residues. Trimming cost V 6 bases and J 6 bases, with 12 bases left between them. Germline V CDR1 and CDR2: MNHNS, SASEGT. The CDR3 sequence is CASSDSTAEQYF. Written as DNA, the CDR3 is TGTGCCAGCAGCGACAGTACCGCCGAGCAGTACTTC.

V and J are TRBV19 and TRBJ1-1; 8 bases align to TRBD1. The length of the CDR3 is 16 residues. Trimming removed 5 bases from V and 3 bases from J; junction bases left unmatched: 11. Per germline, CDR1 LNHDA and CDR2 SQIVND (reference sequence). CDR3 coding DNA: TGTGCCAGTAGTCGAACCGGGACAGGAAGACACACTGAAGCTTTCTTT. Translated: CASSRTGTGRHTEAFF.

The chain couples TRBV11-1 to TRBJ1-1; 8 bases fit TRBD1. The CDR3 is 16 amino acids. CDR1 SGHAT and CDR2 FQDESV come from the germline V gene (reference sequence). With V trimmed by 5 bases and J by 2 bases, 10 bases remained unmatched. Here the CDR3 reads CASSTRTGLPNTEAFF. As DNA, the CDR3 is TGTGCCAGCAGCACCCGGACAGGGCTACCTAACACTGAAGCTTTCTTT.

CDR3 nucleotide sequence: TGTGCCAGCGTACCCAGGGGCAGAGAGACCCAGTACTTC. Protein sequence: CASVPRGRETQYF. The chain uses TRBV13 and TRBJ2-5; a weak D match, TRBD1 (6 bases). The CDR3 consists of 13 residues. Trimming took 8 bases from V and 4 from J, leaving 14 bases between them. Germline lookup yields CDR1 PRHDT and CDR2 FYEKMQ (reference sequence).

The chain joins TRBV10-1 to TRBJ2-7; D may be TRBD1 (6 bases). The CDR3 sequence is 13 residues long. CDR1 is WNHNN and CDR2 is SYGVQD in the germline V gene (reference sequence). Deletions cut 4 bases from V and 1 base from J, with 8 bases between. CDR3 sequence reads: CASSGDISYEQYF. The DNA of the CDR3 is TGCGCCAGCAGTGGGGACATATCCTACGAGCAGTACTTC.

This rearrangement joins TRBV28 to TRBJ2-1; 10 nucleotides align to TRBD1. Per germline, CDR1 MDHEN and CDR2 SYDVKM. CDR3 length: 18 amino acids. V lost 1 base to trimming and J lost 4 bases; unmatched junction nucleotides: 10. CDR3 bases: TGTGCCAGCAGTTTATTCCTCTACCCGGGACAGGGGTACAATGAGCAGTTCTTC. Amino acids: CASSLFLYPGQGYNEQFF.

The chain recombines TRBV6-5 with TRBJ2-7; a weak D match, TRBD2 (6 bases). CDR3 length equals 13 residues. V lost 7 bases and J lost 0, with 10 bases in between. Per the germline V gene, CDR1 is MNHEY and CDR2 is SVGAGI. DNA of the CDR3: TGTGCCAGCACTAGCGCGAGCTCCTACGAGCAGTACTTC. Amino acids: CASTSASSYEQYF.

The genes are TRBV27 and TRBJ1-5; a possible D gene is TRBD1 (6 bases). There are 13 residues in the CDR3. Trimming pared 4 bases from V and 7 bases from J, leaving 11 bases between. CDR1 and CDR2 from the germline V gene are MNHEY and SMNVEV (reference sequence). The CDR3, as DNA: TGTGCCAGCAGTTGGGGGGGCGGGCAGCCCCAGCATTTT. Protein: CASSWGGGQPQHF.

On this clone itself: The sample carries other DNA sequences with the same CDR3. The chain uses TRBV5-6 and TRBJ1-4; D remains unclear. This CDR3 is 14 amino acids long. V dropped 7 bases and J dropped 0 bases, with 10 bases sitting between them. Germline V gives CDR1 SGHDT, CDR2 YYEEEE. The CDR3 is CASSLIATNEKLFF. The CDR3 DNA sequence: TGTGCCAGCTCCTTGATTGCAACTAATGAAAAACTGTTTTTT.

This chain connects TRBV25-1 to TRBJ2-7; 8 bases fit TRBD2. The germline CDR1 and CDR2 sequences are MGHDK and SYGVNS. Unmatched junction bases numbered 7, after V lost 8 bases and J lost 1 base. This CDR3 has 14 amino acids. This CDR3 is CASLSGGHSYEQYF. The CDR3 DNA follows: TGTGCCAGCTTAAGCGGGGGCCATTCCTACGAGCAGTACTTC.

The rearrangement links TRBV9 to TRBJ2-2; 10 nucleotides align to TRBD1. The V gene end was trimmed by 4 bases and the J gene end by 4 bases; junction bases not matched to a gene: 4. Germline lookup yields CDR1 SGDLS and CDR2 YYNGEE. The CDR3 is made up of 15 amino acids. This chain's CDR3 is CASSSRTGGTGELFF. As DNA, the CDR3 is TGTGCCAGCAGCTCCAGGACAGGGGGCACCGGGGAGCTGTTTTTT.

This clone appeared a single time. The chain uses TRBV28 and TRBJ2-7, with 12 bases identical to TRBD2. V gave up 2 bases and J gave up 7 bases; unmatched junction bases: 6. The CDR3 covers 15 residues. CDR1 is MDHEN, CDR2 SYDVKM, per germline. The CDR3 nucleotides are TGTGCCAGCAGTTTACGGTCTAGCGGGAGGGATGAGCAGTACTTC. It specifies CASSLRSSGRDEQYF.

This chain uses TRBV27 with TRBJ2-1; perhaps TRBD2 as D (5 bases). Germline assignment: CDR1 MNHEY and CDR2 SMNVEV (reference sequence). The CDR3 consists of 15 residues. The V gene lost 5 bases and the J gene lost 2 bases, with 13 bases spanning the gap. The CDR3 here is CASSTWTSTYNEQFF. The CDR3 DNA follows: TGTGCCAGCAGTACCTGGACTTCGACCTACAATGAGCAGTTCTTC.

V is TRBV2 and J is TRBJ1-1; 9 nucleotides agree with TRBD1. There are 17 residues in the CDR3. V gave up 0 bases and J gave up 2 bases; unmatched junction bases: 7. Germline CDR1 SNHLY, CDR2 FYNNEI. Here the CDR3 reads CASSEALLGQGNTEAFF. The DNA of the CDR3 is TGTGCCAGCAGTGAAGCGCTTCTGGGACAGGGCAACACTGAAGCTTTCTTT.

The J gene is TRBJ1-2, the V gene TRBV15; D gene uncertain. Germline loops: CDR1 LNHNV, CDR2 YYDKDF (reference sequence). The ends were cut back, 0 bases at V and 5 bases at J, with 16 bases in the middle. CDR3 length: 16 residues. The CDR3 DNA follows: TGTGCCACCAGCAGAGATTTCTCTGACGTAATATATGGCTACACCTTC. The encoded protein is CATSRDFSDVIYGYTF.

The V call is TRBV30, the J call TRBJ2-3; 13 bases agree with TRBD2. Germline trimming cut 5 bases from V and 1 base from J; bases unmatched to any gene: 3. The CDR3 runs to 15 residues. The germline V gene encodes CDR1 GTSNPN and CDR2 SVGIG (reference sequence). The CDR3 is CAWGLAGVGTDTQYF. The CDR3 region has the DNA TGTGCCTGGGGACTAGCGGGAGTAGGCACAGATACGCAGTATTTT.

The rearrangement links TRBV6-7 to TRBJ2-7; TRBD1 is a possible D gene (5 bases). TRBV6-7 is classed as an ORF, of uncertain function. The CDR3 has 16 amino acids. V was clipped by 2 bases and J by 4 bases, with 18 bases between them. CDR3 sequence (DNA): TGTGCCAGCAGTTACGCGCAAGTAAGGACACAATACGAGCAGTACTTC. This encodes CASSYAQVRTQYEQYF.

DNA of the CDR3: TGTGCCAGCAGTGGAAAACAGGCCCACCTTACGGACGAGCAGTACTTC. Its translation is CASSGKQAHLTDEQYF. This chain links TRBV25-1 with TRBJ2-7, with D possibly matching TRBD1 (5 bases). Germline V gene lookup returns CDR1 MGHDK and CDR2 SYGVNS. V lost 4 bases to trimming and J lost 5 bases, with 21 bases between them. The CDR3 loop spans 16 amino acids.

V and J are TRBV6-5 and TRBJ1-1; no definite D call. V was pared by 5 bases and J by 0 bases, with 7 bases between. The germline gives CDR1 MNHEY, CDR2 SVGAGI. The CDR3 totals 13 residues. DNA of the CDR3: TGTGCCAGCAGTCGAAACTTGAACACTGAAGCTTTCTTT. This sequence encodes CASSRNLNTEAFF.

The rearrangement uses TRBV4-3 and TRBJ2-7; possibly TRBD1 for D (6 bases). CDR1 is LGHNA, CDR2 YSLEER, per germline. The CDR3 length is 13 residues. Trimming cost V 5 bases and J 0 bases, with 8 bases left between them. In DNA, the CDR3 is TGCGCCAGCAGCGGGGACACCTCCTACGAGCAGTACTTC. It specifies CASSGDTSYEQYF.

V gene TRBV15 combines with J gene TRBJ2-3; D gene ambiguous. Germline V gives CDR1 LNHNV, CDR2 YYDKDF (reference sequence). This CDR3 has 15 residues. V was pared by 1 base and J by 3 bases, with 11 bases between. The chain's CDR3 is CATSRGQEKTDTQYF. CDR3 bases: TGTGCCACCAGCAGAGGGCAGGAGAAGACAGATACGCAGTATTTT.

This chain connects TRBV9 to TRBJ1-2, with TRBD1 identical over 7 bases. In germline, CDR1 is SGDLS, CDR2 YYNGEE. CDR3 length: 14 amino acids. V lost 0 bases and J lost 7; bases outside the gene matches: 6. This CDR3 is CASSVEGAGGGYTF. DNA for the CDR3: TGTGCCAGCAGCGTAGAGGGGGCAGGGGGTGGCTACACCTTC.

The V gene is TRBV6-6, the J gene TRBJ2-5, with 8 bases matching TRBD1. This CDR3 spans 15 amino acids. CDR1 and CDR2 (germline): MNHNY, SVGAGI (reference sequence). The ends lost 5 bases at V and 2 bases at J; junction bases unmatched: 7. The CDR3, as DNA: TGTGCCAGCAGTCTAAGACAGGGGCGACAAGAGACCCAGTACTTC. It translates to CASSLRQGRQETQYF.

V gene TRBV28 combines with J gene TRBJ2-1; TRBD1 agrees at 7 bases. CDR3 length: 15 residues. After removal of 6 bases from V and 1 base from J, the junction contained 6 bases not matched to a gene. CDR1 and CDR2 from the germline V gene are MDHEN and SYDVKM. CDR3 sequence: CASSHTGASYNEQFF. In DNA, the CDR3 is TGTGCCAGCAGCCACACAGGGGCGTCCTACAATGAGCAGTTCTTC.

This clone was seen only a few times. The genes are TRBV28 and TRBJ2-1, with 10 positions matching TRBD2. The germline V gene has CDR1 MDHEN and CDR2 SYDVKM. The trim removed 3 bases at V and 7 bases at J, leaving 9 bases unmatched. This CDR3 has 16 amino acids. The CDR3 region has the DNA TGTGCCAGCAGTTTTGAAGGGTCTAGCGGGAGAAATGAGCAGTTCTTC. The encoded protein is CASSFEGSSGRNEQFF.

V and J are TRBV25-1 and TRBJ2-3, with a possible D match to TRBD2 (6 bases). Germline loops: CDR1 MGHDK, CDR2 SYGVNS. Trimming removed 3 bases from V and 4 bases from J, with 14 bases in between. This CDR3 spans 15 amino acids. As DNA, the CDR3 is TGTGCCAGCAGTGATGACGGGAGCGAACCAGATACGCAGTATTTT. Its translation: CASSDDGSEPDTQYF. Drawing the rest from reference TRBV25-1 and TRBJ2-3, the complete variable domain is EADIYQTPRYLVIGTGKKITLECSQTMGHDKMYWYQQDPGMELHLIHYSYGVNSTEKGDLSSESTVSRIRTEHFPLTLESARPSHTSQYLCASSDDGSEPDTQYFGPGTRLTVL.

A single count supports this clone. This chain links TRBV27 with TRBJ2-5; either TRBD1 or TRBD2 may fit D (5 bases each). V shed 3 bases and J shed 2 bases, with 13 bases lying between them. The CDR3 runs 15 residues. CDR1 is MNHEY and CDR2 is SMNVEV in the germline V gene (reference sequence). CDR3 sequence reads: CASSFGGLGQETQYF. For the CDR3, the DNA is TGTGCCAGCAGTTTTGGGGGATTGGGTCAAGAGACCCAGTACTTC.

The CDR3 is CASSSRGGSYGYTF. The CDR3 region has the DNA TGTGCCAGCAGTTCCCGGGGAGGTTCCTATGGCTACACCTTC. The rearrangement links TRBV28 to TRBJ1-2, with D hard to call. Deletions cut 4 bases from V and 4 bases from J, with 13 bases between. The CDR3 totals 14 residues. Germline V CDR1 and CDR2: MDHEN, SYDVKM.